This T cell receptor (beta chain) was identified in a study of T-cell memory formation after mild COVID-19. This clonotype showed up just a few times. MiXCR was run by TCRdb on the 5' RACE reads, yielding one entry per CDR3 protein. The sample shows approximately 210,000 distinct CDR3 sequences, around 25% of them seen only once. Looked up from germline, CDR1 is LGHNA and CDR2 is YNFKEQ. This CDR3 spans 19 amino acids. Trimming removed 0 bases from V and 4 bases from J; junction bases left unmatched: 8. The chain links TRBV4-2 to TRBJ2-1, with TRBD2 identical over 14 bases. Sample: PBMCs or a T cell subset sorted from them (not recorded which). The clonotype was recovered from an adult woman who had mild COVID-19 (a few samples of this study predate the infection). Cell type and time point are not known. CDR3 protein: CASSQEWTSGGYGYNEQFF. CDR3 bases: TGTGCCAGCAGCCAAGAATGGACTAGCGGGGGGTACGGATACAATGAGCAGTTCTTC.